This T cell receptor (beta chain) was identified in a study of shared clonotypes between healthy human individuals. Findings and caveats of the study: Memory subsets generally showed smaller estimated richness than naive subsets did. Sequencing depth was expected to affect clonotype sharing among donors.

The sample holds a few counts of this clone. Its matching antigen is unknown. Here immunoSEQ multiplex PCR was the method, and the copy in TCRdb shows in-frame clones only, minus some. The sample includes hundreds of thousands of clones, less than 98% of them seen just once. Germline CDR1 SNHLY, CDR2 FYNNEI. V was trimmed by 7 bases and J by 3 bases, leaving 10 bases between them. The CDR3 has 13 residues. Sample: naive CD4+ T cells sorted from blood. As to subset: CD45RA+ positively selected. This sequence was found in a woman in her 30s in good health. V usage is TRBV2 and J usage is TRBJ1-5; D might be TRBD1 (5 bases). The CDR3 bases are TGTGCCAGCACTTGGGACCCCAATCAGCCCCAGCATTTT. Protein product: CASTWDPNQPQHF.